This T cell receptor (beta chain) originates from a study of T cells in localized non-small cell lung cancer. After removal of 5 bases from V and 4 bases from J, the junction contained 6 bases not matched to a gene. In germline, CDR1 is KGHSH, CDR2 LQKENI. This CDR3 has 15 amino acids. This clone was seen more than once but under ten times. Its antigen is unknown. Generated by immunoSEQ multiplex PCR, the TCRdb table keeps only in-frame clones and is missing some. Here the sample spans under 2,500 clones, approximately 27% being singletons. General study findings and limits: Longer overall survival was associated with a higher density of T cells in the blood. A median of about 58 of the top 100 tumor clones appeared in adjacent lung, which was paired and uninvolved. Sequence data derive from only one tumor region, so heterogeneity remains possible. Exceeding tumor, uninvolved adjacent lung had the highest T cell clonality.

Sequencing was performed on lung tumor tissue, taken before any cancer treatment. This receptor was identified in a male donor at least 60 years old with stage II squamous cell lung carcinoma. The chain has TRBV18 and TRBJ1-1; 11 bases align to TRBD1. The DNA for the CDR3 is TGTGCCAGCTCAGCTTCCGGGACAGGGGGCACTGAAGCTTTCTTT. Translated: CASSASGTGGTEAFF.